One and the same sample provided the 29 T cell receptor beta chains below, sequenced in a study of spatial heterogeneity in lung cancer. One entry per CDR3 protein results from TCRdb running MiXCR on the 5' RACE reads. The sample includes some 100,000 distinct CDR3 sequences, approximately 4% of them seen just once. Noted time point: sample taken at primary tumor resection. Overall study findings and caveats: The number of expanded tumor alpha and beta chains correlated with mutation number.

No cognate antigen is known for these TCRs. Here the sequenced sample was lung tumor tissue, taken at surgery. These receptors originate from a male donor with early-stage non-small cell lung cancer.

Regarding this clonotype: Since no conserved phenylalanine or tryptophan closes the CDR3, a read error is the likely cause. No DNA is shown, since the ends of the CDR3 on it are uncertain; the CDR3 is the one TCRdb lists. This CDR3 is CASNATAGTGS. This chain connects TRBV5-6 to TRBJ2-7; the DNA was not compared with TRBD1, the D call given in the table. The CDR3 comprises 11 residues, both ends counted. Germline CDR1 and CDR2: SGHDT and YYEEEE.

This clonotype showed up just a few times. The chain is built from TRBV28 and TRBJ2-1, with 9 bases lining up with TRBD2. Germline V CDR1 and CDR2: MDHEN, SYDVKM. This CDR3 is 13 amino acids long. Unmatched junction bases numbered 8, after V lost 7 bases and J lost 10 bases. CDR3 bases: TGTGCCAGCATTGCGGGAGGGCCGGACGAGCAGTTCTTC. The encoded protein is CASIAGGPDEQFF.

The chain recombines TRBV9 with TRBJ1-2, with D hard to call. Germline CDR1 reads SGDLS; CDR2 reads YYNGEE. The CDR3 runs to 12 residues. Between the trimmed V and J ends, which lost 4 bases and 4 bases, there was a span of 8 bases. CDR3 loop: CASSKTLYGYTF. Written as DNA, the CDR3 is TGTGCCAGCAGCAAAACCCTCTATGGCTACACCTTC.

This clonotype was seen ten or more times. The rearrangement joins TRBV7-9 to TRBJ2-1; no definite D call. Trimming cost V 0 bases and J 5 bases, with 5 bases left between them. Germline CDR1 SEHNR, CDR2 FQNEAQ (reference sequence). This CDR3 spans 13 amino acids. CDR3 bases: TGTGCCAGCAGCTTAGCTTCCAACAATGAGCAGTTCTTC. Its translation is CASSLASNNEQFF.

This clonotype was recorded many times. V gene TRBV7-9 combines with J gene TRBJ2-6, with D unclear. Per the germline V gene, CDR1 is SEHNR and CDR2 is FQNEAQ (reference sequence). CDR3 length: 15 residues. Trimming cost V 7 bases and J 0 bases, with 10 bases left between them. The CDR3 spells CASTQQYSGANVLTF. The CDR3 bases are TGTGCCAGCACCCAACAGTACTCTGGGGCCAACGTCCTGACTTTC.

The chain is built from TRBV7-9 and TRBJ2-5; 12 bases are shared with TRBD2. V lost 7 bases, J lost 1 base, and 10 bases stayed unmatched. The CDR3 spans 17 residues. Germline values: CDR1 SEHNR, CDR2 FQNEAQ (reference sequence). The CDR3 DNA reads as TGTGCCAGCACCGTTCTAGCGGGAGGGGGTAGCCAAGAGACCCAGTACTTC. It yields the protein CASTVLAGGGSQETQYF.

This clonotype was seen repeatedly, ten times or more. V is TRBV2 and J is TRBJ2-1, with D perhaps matching TRBD2 (5 bases). The CDR3 spans 12 residues. V was shortened by 10 bases and J by 5 bases, with 12 bases between the two germline ends. Germline loops: CDR1 SNHLY, CDR2 FYNNEI. CDR3 nucleotide sequence: TGTGCCACGTACGGGGTTAACAATGAGCAGTTCTTC. Its protein is CATYGVNNEQFF.

This clonotype was seen ten or more times. The chain employs TRBV20-1 and TRBJ1-5, with 9 bases lining up with TRBD1. The length of the CDR3 is 13 residues. J was trimmed by 9 bases and V by 8 bases; bases with no gene match: 11. Germline V CDR1 and CDR2: DFQATT, SNEGSKA (reference sequence). Here the CDR3 reads CSFRDRERGPQHF. The CDR3 DNA reads as TGCAGTTTTCGGGACAGGGAAAGGGGGCCCCAGCATTTT.

This clonotype was recorded many times. The chain uses TRBV6-1 and TRBJ1-2; D possibly corresponds to TRBD1 (5 bases). Per the germline V gene, CDR1 is MNHNS and CDR2 is SASEGT. The V end lost 2 bases, the J end lost 8 bases, and 21 bases lay between the germline ends. The CDR3 totals 16 residues. The CDR3 nucleotides are TGTGCCAGCAGTGAACTTCCGGACATCACTTTCGGGGGCTACACCTTC. This codes for CASSELPDITFGGYTF.

In this sample, this clonotype turned up a few times. The chain joins TRBV3-1 to TRBJ2-6; unclear D gene. The CDR3 has 16 amino acids. Looked up from germline, CDR1 is LGHDT and CDR2 is YNNKEL (reference sequence). Trimming removed 1 base at V and 0 bases at J, with 7 bases between. CDR3 residues: CASSQVWSSGANVLTF. DNA for the CDR3: TGTGCCAGCAGCCAAGTTTGGAGCTCTGGGGCCAACGTCCTGACTTTC. Full variable domain (remainder filled in from reference TRBV3-1 and TRBJ2-6): DTAVSQTPKYLVTQMGNDKSIKCEQNLGHDTMYWYKQDSKKFLKIMFSYNNKELIINETVPNRFSPKSPDKAHLNLHINSLELGDSAVYFCASSQVWSSGANVLTFGAGSRLTVL.

This clonotype was observed at least ten times. The CDR3 sequence is CASSRTTGTAYPDTQYF. CDR3 sequence (DNA): TGTGCCAGCAGCCGGACGACCGGGACAGCTTATCCGGATACGCAGTATTTT. The rearrangement uses TRBV3-1 and TRBJ2-3; 7 bases are shared with TRBD1. This CDR3 region has 17 residues. CDR1 LGHDT and CDR2 YNNKEL come from the germline V gene (reference sequence). V shed 4 bases and J 6 bases; nucleotides not matched to a gene: 16.

This clonotype appeared many times. V is TRBV2 and J is TRBJ2-1, with 9 bases aligning to TRBD1. Germline CDR1 SNHLY, CDR2 FYNNEI. This CDR3 contains 14 residues. V shed 8 bases and J 8 bases; nucleotides not matched to a gene: 10. DNA of the CDR3: TGTGCCAGCTCCTCGGACAGGGGAGGGGATGAGCAGTTCTTC. Protein product: CASSSDRGGDEQFF.

There are many counts of this clonotype. V is TRBV12-3 or TRBV12-4 and J is TRBJ1-1; 7 bases agree with TRBD1. V gave up 3 bases and J gave up 8 bases; unmatched junction bases: 3. CDR3 size: 12 residues. CDR3 coding DNA: TGTGCCAGCAGTTTCAGGACAGGAGAAGCTTTCTTT. Protein sequence: CASSFRTGEAFF.

This clonotype was detected only a few times. The chain combines TRBV6-6 with TRBJ2-7; TRBD1 might be the D (5 bases). Germline-derived CDR1 and CDR2 are MNHNY and SVGAGI (reference sequence). V was trimmed by 5 bases and J by 2 bases, leaving 13 bases between them. The CDR3 contains 14 residues. CDR3 amino acids: CASSTRDSTYEQYF. CDR3 DNA: TGTGCCAGCAGTACACGAGACAGCACCTACGAGCAGTACTTC.

This CDR3 reads CSGTGSDTQYF. The CDR3 DNA is TGCAGTGGCACAGGGTCAGATACGCAGTATTTT. The chain uses TRBV20-1 and TRBJ2-3; perhaps TRBD1 as D (6 bases). Looked up from germline, CDR1 is DFQATT and CDR2 is SNEGSKA (reference sequence). V was pared by 7 bases and J by 4 bases, with 9 bases between. This CDR3 is 11 amino acids long.

This clonotype appeared many times. The CDR3 loop reads CASSLRDYLYEQYF. In nucleotides, the CDR3 is TGTGCCAGCAGTCTCCGGGACTATCTCTACGAGCAGTACTTC. This chain links TRBV6-6 with TRBJ2-7, with 7 nucleotides matching TRBD2. The V gene's germline CDR1 is MNHNY and CDR2 SVGAGI (reference sequence). V dropped 5 bases and J dropped 3; count of bases not matched to a gene: 7. The CDR3 consists of 14 residues.

This clonotype was picked up many times. The chain is built from TRBV5-1 and TRBJ2-1; TRBD2 might be the D (5 bases). Germline lookup yields CDR1 SGHRS and CDR2 YFSETQ. The V gene lost 5 bases and the J gene lost 4 bases, with 13 bases spanning the gap. This CDR3 spans 14 amino acids. The CDR3 protein is CASSEAANYNEQFF. CDR3 bases: TGCGCCAGCAGTGAAGCGGCCAATTACAATGAGCAGTTCTTC.

The rearrangement joins TRBV20-1 to TRBJ2-7; D call uncertain. Per germline, CDR1 DFQATT and CDR2 SNEGSKA (reference sequence). This CDR3 is 15 amino acids long. The V and J ends lost 1 base and 0 bases respectively, with 13 bases between them. The CDR3 loop reads CSARGHGSSSYEQYF. In DNA form, the CDR3 reads TGCAGTGCTAGAGGCCACGGGTCTAGCTCCTACGAGCAGTACTTC.

This clonotype came up many times. CDR3: CASRPTGGNEKLFF. CDR3 sequence (DNA): TGTGCCAGCAGGCCGACAGGGGGGAATGAAAAACTGTTTTTT. The chain links TRBV2 to TRBJ1-4; 9 positions agree with TRBD1. Germline V gene sequence: CDR1 SNHLY, CDR2 FYNNEI. The CDR3 sequence is 14 residues long. J lost 5 bases, V lost 6 bases, and 4 bases had no gene match.

The chain recombines TRBV9 with TRBJ2-1, with 8 bases matching TRBD2. The CDR3 is 15 residues long. The junction had 1 base not matched to a gene; V was cut back by 0 bases and J by 2 bases. CDR1 and CDR2 from the germline V gene are SGDLS and YYNGEE. CDR3: CASSVDGRAYNEQFF. The CDR3 DNA reads as TGTGCCAGCAGCGTAGACGGGAGGGCCTACAATGAGCAGTTCTTC. The variable domain in full, completed from reference TRBV9 and TRBJ2-1, reads DSGVTQTPKHLITATGQRVTLRCSPRSGDLSVYWYQQSLDQGLQFLIQYYNGEERAKGNILERFSAQQFPDLHSELNLSSLELGDSALYFCASSVDGRAYNEQFFGPGTRLTVL.

This clonotype was recorded many times. This chain connects TRBV21-1 to TRBJ2-7. TRBV21-1 represents a pseudogene. The length of the CDR3 is 12 residues. The CDR3 region has the DNA TGTGCCAGCAGCAAAGTAGGAACGTGTCAGTACTTC. It is translated as CASSKVGTCQYF.

The V and J genes are TRBV6-5 and TRBJ2-7; TRBD1 matches 8 bases. Germline V gene sequence: CDR1 MNHEY, CDR2 SVGAGI. The CDR3 contains 13 residues. Trimming removed 6 bases from V and 1 base from J; junction bases left unmatched: 2. CDR3 region: CASRTGGSYEQYF. The CDR3 DNA is TGTGCCAGCAGAACAGGGGGTTCCTACGAGCAGTACTTC.

The sample holds many counts of this clonotype. The chain uses TRBV20-1 and TRBJ1-1; unclear D gene. Germline CDR1 is DFQATT and CDR2 is SNEGSKA (reference sequence). Between the trimmed V and J ends, which lost 3 bases and 5 bases, there was a span of 13 bases. This CDR3 is built from 13 residues. The CDR3 reads CSARQTLRTEAFF. CDR3 nucleotide sequence: TGCAGTGCTAGGCAGACGCTCCGGACTGAAGCTTTCTTT.

This clonotype was seen many times. This chain uses TRBV4-1 with TRBJ1-4; D is ambiguous. The CDR3 runs to 16 residues. The V gene lost 3 bases and the J gene lost 3 bases, with 14 bases spanning the gap. Germline CDR1 is MGHRA and CDR2 is YSYEKL. The DNA for the CDR3 is TGCGCCAGCAGCCAGGCCCCGACGGCCTCTAATGAAAAACTGTTTTTT. Protein: CASSQAPTASNEKLFF.

This clonotype was picked up many times. The chain combines TRBV27 with TRBJ1-5; D is uncertain. The CDR3 runs to 17 residues. Per germline, CDR1 MNHEY and CDR2 SMNVEV (reference sequence). V lost 2 bases, J lost 1 base, and 15 bases lay in between. CDR3 sequence reads: CASSLKPTWVSNQPQHF. In nucleotides, the CDR3 is TGTGCCAGCAGTTTAAAACCCACCTGGGTGAGCAATCAGCCCCAGCATTTT.

At least ten counts were recorded for this clonotype. This sequence joins TRBV9 and TRBJ2-7; D is tentatively TRBD1 or TRBD2 (6 bases each). The CDR3 is made up of 16 amino acids. V was pared by 4 bases and J by 0 bases, with 17 bases between. Germline CDR1 and CDR2: SGDLS and YYNGEE. CDR3 loop: CASSWGPDYDSYEQYF. For the CDR3, the DNA is TGTGCCAGCAGCTGGGGGCCGGACTATGACTCCTACGAGCAGTACTTC.

This clonotype was observed a few times. The chain links TRBV5-6 to TRBJ1-5; 11 bases align to TRBD1. J was trimmed by 0 bases and V by 4 bases; bases with no gene match: 6. CDR3 length: 17 residues. CDR1 is SGHDT, CDR2 YYEEEE, per germline. CDR3 sequence: CASSHGQGADSNQPQHF. The CDR3 DNA is TGTGCCAGCAGCCATGGACAGGGGGCTGATAGCAATCAGCCCCAGCATTTT.

This clonotype appeared a few times. CDR3 loop: CASSFDGFHQPQHF. DNA for the CDR3: TGTGCCAGCAGCTTTGACGGTTTTCATCAGCCCCAGCATTTT. The chain has TRBV6-5 and TRBJ1-5, with no clear D. Per the germline V gene, CDR1 is MNHEY and CDR2 is SVGAGI. The CDR3 sequence is 14 residues long. The V and J ends lost 6 bases and 5 bases respectively, with 14 bases between them.

In its sample, this clonotype was seen many times. The chain links TRBV19 to TRBJ1-4; TRBD1 is a possible D gene (6 bases). This CDR3 is 17 amino acids long. Germline V gene lookup returns CDR1 LNHDA and CDR2 SQIVND (reference sequence). Trimming stripped 3 bases from V and 8 bases from J, with 22 bases between. CDR3 sequence: CASSMLARFQGNEKLFF. CDR3 coding DNA: TGTGCCAGTAGTATGCTTGCCCGTTTTCAGGGGAACGAAAAACTGTTTTTT.